This TCR beta chain was retrieved from a study of Ad26.COV2.S vaccination and SARS-CoV-2 variants. Study-level background: Each vaccinee took Ad26.COV2.S intramuscularly, once or twice 56 days apart.

Treatment given: roughly 20 received Ad26.COV2.S at low or high dose, single or two shots; roughly 5 received placebo; per-sample allocation not given. Vaccine and placebo recipients were sampled on day 63 after the first injection. An Ad26 vector that expressed Wuhan-strain SARS-CoV-2 spike constituted the vaccine. Findings and caveats of the study: Comparable non-spike TCR breadth was observed in vaccine and placebo recipients.

This CDR3 contains 15 residues. Trimming cost V 5 bases and J 6 bases; bases outside gene matches: 8. Germline V gives CDR1 MDHEN, CDR2 SYDVKM. Comment on this clone: The antigen is not known.

The repertoire was sequenced with immunoSEQ multiplex PCR; TCRdb's copy has only in-frame clones and lacks some. The table records around 250,000 clones, around 87% of them present only once. The clonotype was recovered from a person aged 18-60 years who received the Ad26.COV2.S COVID-19 vaccine or a placebo. Material: peripheral blood, obtained in a trial of Ad26.COV2.S vaccine versus placebo. This chain links TRBV28 with TRBJ1-5; TRBD1 aligns across 9 bases. CDR3 in amino acids: CASSASQGAVQPQHF. CDR3 sequence (DNA): TGTGCCAGCAGTGCCTCACAGGGGGCGGTTCAGCCCCAGCATTTT.